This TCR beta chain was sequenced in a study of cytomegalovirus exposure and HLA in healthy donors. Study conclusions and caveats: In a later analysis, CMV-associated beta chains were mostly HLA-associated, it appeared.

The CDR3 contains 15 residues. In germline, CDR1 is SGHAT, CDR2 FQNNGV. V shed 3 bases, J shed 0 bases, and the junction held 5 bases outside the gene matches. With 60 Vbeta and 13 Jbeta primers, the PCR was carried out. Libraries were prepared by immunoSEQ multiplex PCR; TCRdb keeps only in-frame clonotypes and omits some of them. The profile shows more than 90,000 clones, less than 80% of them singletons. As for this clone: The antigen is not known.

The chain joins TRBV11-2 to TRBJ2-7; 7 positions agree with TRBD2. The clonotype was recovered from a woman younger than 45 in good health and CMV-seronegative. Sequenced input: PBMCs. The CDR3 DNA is TGTGCCAGCAGCTTTCCTAGCGGTAGCTCCTACGAGCAGTACTTC. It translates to CASSFPSGSSYEQYF. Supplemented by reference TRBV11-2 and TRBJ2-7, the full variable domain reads EAGVAQSPRYKIIEKRQSVAFWCNPISGHATLYWYQQILGQGPKLLIQFQNNGVVDDSQLPKDRFSAERLKGVDSTLKIQPAKLEDSAVYLCASSFPSGSSYEQYFGPGTRLTVT.